This T cell receptor (beta chain) was recorded in a study of blood T cell repertoires in COVID-19. Across the whole study: Specimens from acute and convalescent COVID-19 originated in the United States, Italy and Spain. T cells, B-cell-depleted T cells, or PBMCs provided the cDNA or gDNA that served as material.

V was pared by 1 base and J by 1 base, with 3 bases between. The CDR3 has 13 residues. CDR1 and CDR2 from the germline V gene are PRHDT and FYEKMQ (reference sequence). Original analysis: Nucleated cell counts were estimated from reference gene primer amplification. Clones were sequenced by immunoSEQ multiplex PCR, and TCRdb holds only the in-frame ones, with some missing. V, J and clone size were drawn from that table, and D and trimming were deduced from the DNA. The sample includes some 100,000 clones, more than 75% of them seen just once. This clone was observed once. Sequenced input: peripheral blood. J is TRBJ2-3 and V is TRBV13, with unresolved D. This TCR derives from a human donor in a cohort sampled during active COVID-19. CDR3 amino acids: CASSLARTDTQYF. The CDR3 DNA is TGTGCCAGCAGCTTAGCTCGCACAGATACGCAGTATTTT.